This TCR beta chain was recovered during a study of post-analysis software for immune sequencing data. Points from the study as a whole: There was significantly lower normalized Chao1 diversity in multiple sclerosis patients than in controls. When patients were compared with controls, a handful of TRBV segments were more frequent, TRBV5-6, TRBV5-1 and TRBV20-1 among them.

This CDR3 has 16 amino acids. Per the germline V gene, CDR1 is LNHNV and CDR2 is YYDKDF (reference sequence). The V segment lost 0 bases and the J segment 9 bases; nucleotides outside the gene matches: 10. This clonotype was counted a few times. Its target is not known. The TCR beta cDNA libraries contained unique molecular identifiers. The yield from roughly 1 to 10 million T cells was roughly 500,000 cDNA molecules in total. TCRdb itself ran the PCR reads through MiXCR, one entry per CDR3 protein. The sample shows 650,000 to 900,000 distinct CDR3 sequences, roughly 46% of them seen only once. The receptor's source is a girl aged 10-17 years with multiple sclerosis. The V and J genes are TRBV15 and TRBJ2-1, with 8 bases aligning to TRBD2. The sequencing input was blood. In DNA, the CDR3 is TGTGCCACCAGCAGAGATCTCAGCGGGAGCGCAGGTGAGCAGTTCTTC. Amino acids: CATSRDLSGSAGEQFF.